The present T cell receptor (beta chain) was sequenced within a study of OX40 agonist ivuxolimab in advanced cancers. In the study overall: Ivuxolimab was an agonistic, fully human IgG2 monoclonal antibody directed against OX40 (CD134), a costimulatory receptor. Intravenous ivuxolimab was administered to patients every 2 weeks at six dose levels: 0.01, 0.1, 0.3, 1.5, 3 and 10 mg/kg. Of the approximately 54 patients in dose escalation, about 20 had hepatocellular carcinoma, around 15 had melanoma, 9 had renal cell carcinoma and 9 had head and neck cancer. In the dose-escalation cohort, 65% to 85% of patients were male, and the mean age was approximately 60 years with a range of roughly 20 to 85. Prior anti-PD-1, anti-PD-L1 or anti-CTLA-4 therapy was permitted, and less than 45% of dose-escalation patients had received checkpoint inhibitors. Partial responses occurred in three dose-escalation patients: two with cutaneous melanoma and one with hepatocellular carcinoma. Peripheral TCRbeta sequencing aimed to test whether ivuxolimab altered TCR sequence diversity and caused clonal T-cell expansion. The paper reports the monotherapy dose-escalation portion (N of about 50 patients) of the phase I ivuxolimab trial. The paper's findings and limits, for the study overall: Low levels of normalized T-cell clonal expansion were also seen in some patients who did not respond. In partial responders in the 0.1-3.0 mg/kg groups, normalized peripheral clonal expansion was found to be among the lowest, especially among CD8+ T cells. On average, CD8+ T cells showed more expanded clones than CD4+ T cells after ivuxolimab. The antigen specificity of the peripheral T cells that underwent clonal expansion was not determined. At doses of 0.1 to 3.0 mg/kg, clonal expansion of both CD4+ and CD8+ blood T cells was observed from baseline to week 6.

CDR1 and CDR2 are drawn from the germline V gene: SGHDN, FVKESK. From its cysteine to its phenylalanine, the CDR3 spans 16 amino acids. Just CDR3 DNA is preserved here, 48 bases in frame from base 1. Trimming takes 0 bases from V and 2 bases from J, and the germline ends sit 12 bases apart. For this clone: Its antigen target is currently unknown. Base qualities are not recorded, but no much larger clone differs from it by a single base.

Patients with a history of autoimmune disease or receiving systemic immunosuppression were excluded from the trial. Peripheral blood for TCR sequencing was collected from all dose cohorts at baseline, on cycle 4 day 1, and on cycle 7 day 1. The samples were drawn from a first-in-human, open-label, multicenter phase I dose-escalation trial of ivuxolimab. Adults with locally advanced or metastatic melanoma, renal cell carcinoma, hepatocellular carcinoma or head and neck squamous cell carcinoma were enrolled in the trial. Before TCR sequencing, CD4+ and CD8+ T cells were separately sorted from peripheral blood. Genomic DNA was extracted from sorted cells for sequencing of the TCRbeta CDR3 region. TCRbeta CDR3 regions were sequenced using the immunoSEQ Assay. TCRdb limited this immuneACCESS table to in-frame rearrangements with V and J called. A share of clones is missing; checked studies link under half to unresolved V genes, and the rest is unexplained. For this sample the table gives about 80,000 clones, of which approximately 89% were detected only once. Of the sample, around 0.18% is held by the ten largest clones.

Specimen: CD4+ or CD8+ T cells sorted from blood, collected in a trial of the OX40 agonist ivuxolimab. The chain employs TRBV14 and TRBJ2-3; the D gene is possibly TRBD2, with 5 bases matching. This TCR came from an adult with an advanced solid tumor such as melanoma, head and neck, liver or kidney cancer. The DNA sequence is given as TGTGCCAGCAGCCAAGAATTAGCGCCTTCCACAGATACGCAGTATTTT. Translation gives CASSQELAPSTDTQYF.